These 29 T cell receptor beta chains were all obtained from the same sample, sequenced in a study of CD8+CD57+ T cells in acquired aplastic anemia. TCR beta VDJ and CDR3 profiling used genomic DNA as template. TCRdb itself ran the reads through MiXCR, one entry per CDR3 protein. The sample lists some 70,000 distinct CDR3 sequences, around half occurring once. Sequencing was done on a sample of sorted CD4+, CD8+, or CD8+CD57+ T cells (not recorded which) from PBMCs. The receptors come from a human donor in good health, serving as a control.

The chain combines TRBV6-2 or TRBV6-3 with TRBJ2-1, with TRBD1 as a possible D gene (7 bases). There are 18 residues in the CDR3. Trimming took off 2 bases at V and 8 bases at J, with 25 bases between the two ends. The V gene's germline CDR1 is MNHEY and CDR2 SVGEGT. The CDR3: CASSYIPQAGQLYDEQFF. The CDR3 nucleotides read TGTGCCAGCAGTTACATTCCACAGGCGGGACAGCTATACGATGAGCAGTTCTTC.

This chain's CDR3 is CSGRRGHEQYF. In DNA form, the CDR3 reads TGCAGCGGCCGCAGGGGTCACGAGCAGTACTTC. The gene calls are TRBV29-1 and TRBJ2-7, with TRBD1 as a possible D gene (6 bases). Germline V gives CDR1 SQVTM, CDR2 ANQGSEA. Trimming took 7 bases from V and 5 from J, leaving 12 bases between them. The CDR3 is 11 amino acids.

This clonotype came up many times. The V gene is TRBV19, the J gene TRBJ1-3, with D unclear. CDR1 and CDR2 (germline): LNHDA, SQIVND (reference sequence). The V end lost 9 bases, the J end lost 4 bases, and 13 bases lay between the germline ends. This CDR3 region has 13 residues. The chain's CDR3 is CARAIGRGNTIYF. The CDR3 nucleotides are TGTGCCAGGGCTATAGGTCGAGGAAACACCATATATTTT.

The chain recombines TRBV20-1 with TRBJ2-1; 12 nucleotides match TRBD2. V lost 1 base to trimming and J lost 6 bases; unmatched junction nucleotides: 7. Germline lookup yields CDR1 DFQATT and CDR2 SNEGSKA (reference sequence). The CDR3 is made up of 16 amino acids. The CDR3 DNA is TGCAGTGCTAGAGCTCTAGCGGGGGGGGAGATCAATGAGCAGTTCTTC. As protein: CSARALAGGEINEQFF.

This clonotype was seen at least ten times. This chain joins TRBV27 and TRBJ2-7; the match to TRBD1 covers 9 bases. Germline trimming cut 5 bases from V and 3 bases from J; bases unmatched to any gene: 8. Germline CDR1 reads MNHEY; CDR2 reads SMNVEV (reference sequence). The CDR3 has 15 residues. Here the CDR3 reads CASSPTGGPNYEQYF. The CDR3 DNA reads TGTGCCAGCAGTCCGACAGGGGGTCCCAACTACGAGCAGTACTTC.

This rearrangement joins TRBV24-1 to TRBJ2-5; possibly TRBD1 for D (5 bases). V shed 3 bases and J shed 5 bases, with 15 bases lying between them. The CDR3 is 15 residues long. Germline CDR1 reads KGHDR; CDR2 reads SFDVKD. CDR3 bases: TGTGCCACCAGTGATATAGGCATGAAGGGGGAGACCCAGTACTTC. It encodes CATSDIGMKGETQYF.

The chain joins TRBV7-9 to TRBJ2-7, with a possible D match to TRBD2 (6 bases). Trimming took off 5 bases at V and 0 bases at J, with 11 bases between the two ends. The germline gives CDR1 SEHNR, CDR2 FQNEAQ (reference sequence). The CDR3 loop spans 14 amino acids. DNA for the CDR3: TGTGCCAGCAGCCATACGCGGGACTCCTACGAGCAGTACTTC. Translated, it gives CASSHTRDSYEQYF.

CDR3 region: CSARKTGRDEQYF. As DNA, the CDR3 is TGCAGTGCGCGGAAGACAGGGCGGGACGAGCAGTACTTC. The chain is built from TRBV20-1 and TRBJ2-7, with TRBD1 matching 7 bases. The CDR3 extends over 13 amino acids. Germline loops: CDR1 DFQATT, CDR2 SNEGSKA (reference sequence). V gave up 6 bases and J gave up 5 bases; unmatched junction bases: 10.

This clonotype is termed medium-sized. The chain couples TRBV29-1 to TRBJ1-2; the D is unclear. Germline V gives CDR1 SQVTM, CDR2 ANQGSEA. Trimming took 5 bases from V and 7 from J, leaving 14 bases between them. CDR3 length: 12 amino acids. The CDR3, as DNA: TGCAGCGTTTCCGATGGAGAGGGTGGCTACACCTTC. Amino acids: CSVSDGEGGYTF.

The chain combines TRBV19 with TRBJ1-5, with 7 positions matching TRBD1. Unmatched junction bases numbered 6, after V lost 6 bases and J lost 7 bases. The CDR3 sequence is 13 residues long. CDR1 and CDR2 from the germline V gene are LNHDA and SQIVND (reference sequence). In DNA form, the CDR3 reads TGTGCCAGTAGCGACAGGGCGGGGCAGCCCCAGCATTTT. It codes for CASSDRAGQPQHF.

On this clonotype itself: A read error may account for a junction end that differs from germline. The chain joins TRBV15 to TRBJ2-1; a weak D match, TRBD1 (5 bases). Germline CDR1 is LNHNV and CDR2 is YYDKDF (reference sequence). The CDR3 is made up of 15 amino acids. This chain's CDR3 is CATSSLPGYYNGQFF. In nucleotides, the CDR3 is TGTGCCACCAGCAGCTTGCCAGGGTACTACAATGGGCAGTTCTTC.

CDR3 loop: CASSPRQGGTEAFF. CDR3 coding DNA: TGTGCCAGCAGCCCCCGACAGGGGGGCACTGAAGCTTTCTTT. This chain connects TRBV7-9 to TRBJ1-1, with TRBD1 matching over 9 bases. CDR1 and CDR2 from the germline V gene are SEHNR and FQNEAQ (reference sequence). V was pared by 5 bases and J by 4 bases, with 5 bases of the junction left unmatched. The CDR3 is made up of 14 amino acids.

This chain joins TRBV15 and TRBJ1-1; 7 bases align to TRBD1. After removal of 5 bases from V and 8 bases from J, the junction contained 11 bases not matched to a gene. The germline V gene encodes CDR1 LNHNV and CDR2 YYDKDF (reference sequence). This CDR3 comprises 14 residues. The CDR3, as DNA: TGTGCCACCAGCTGGGGACAGTTGGGCGCCGAAGCTTTCTTT. Its translation: CATSWGQLGAEAFF.

The chain links TRBV7-8 to TRBJ1-5; D uncertain. The CDR3 sequence is 13 residues long. V lost 3 bases, J lost 5 bases, and 8 bases lay in between. Germline CDR1 SGHVS, CDR2 FQNEAQ. In DNA form, the CDR3 reads TGTGCCAGCAGCTTGTGGACCGATCAGCCCCAGCATTTT. Translation: CASSLWTDQPQHF.

V gene TRBV24-1 combines with J gene TRBJ2-7; 10 bases map to TRBD2. This CDR3 contains 14 residues. The J segment lost 5 bases and the V segment lost 4 bases, leaving 4 bases of the junction unmatched. Germline V gene lookup returns CDR1 KGHDR and CDR2 SFDVKD. The CDR3 loop is CATSEPGTSDEQYF. CDR3 sequence (DNA): TGTGCCACCAGTGAGCCCGGGACTAGCGACGAGCAGTACTTC.

The V and J genes are TRBV7-2 and TRBJ2-7; 7 bases agree with TRBD2. Germline V CDR1 and CDR2: SGHTA, FQGNSA. V was pared by 5 bases and J by 0 bases, with 7 bases of the junction left unmatched. This CDR3 region has 15 residues. CDR3 in DNA: TGTGCCAGCAGCCGAAATTGGGACTACTCCTACGAGCAGTACTTC. It encodes CASSRNWDYSYEQYF.

Comment on this clonotype: The germline gene is not matched at one end of the junction; a read error may be the cause. The V call is TRBV5-5, the J call TRBJ1-3; TRBD1 is a possible D gene (6 bases). The CDR3 extends over 15 amino acids. Germline values: CDR1 SGHKS, CDR2 YYEKEE (reference sequence). CDR3 nucleotide sequence: TGCGCCAGCAGCCGAACGACAGGTCCTGGAAACACCATATATTTT. Protein sequence: CASSRTTGPGNTIYF.

By frequency in the sample, this clonotype is medium-sized. This chain links TRBV24-1 with TRBJ1-2; D might be TRBD1 (5 bases). CDR1 KGHDR and CDR2 SFDVKD come from the germline V gene. This CDR3 region has 14 residues. Trimming pared 4 bases from V and 2 bases from J, leaving 10 bases between. Here the CDR3 DNA reads TGTGCCACCAGTGACTCCGGGACCAACTATGGCTACACCTTC. It encodes CATSDSGTNYGYTF.

With regard to this clonotype: The CDR3 ends on some other residue instead of the conserved phenylalanine or tryptophan, so this is likely a read error. No DNA is shown, since the ends of the CDR3 on it are uncertain; the CDR3 is the one TCRdb lists. CDR3: CASSGTDGQPRHL. This chain uses TRBV2 with TRBJ1-5; TRBD1 is the table's D call, not checked against the DNA. The CDR3 is 13 residues long, counting both termini. Germline-derived CDR1 and CDR2 are SNHLY and FYNNEI.

A note on this clonotype: The final CDR3 position lacks the conserved phenylalanine or tryptophan, pointing to a likely read error. J is TRBJ1-1 and V is TRBV7-3, with D uncertain. The V end lost 2 bases, the J end lost 2 bases, and 6 bases lay between the germline ends. This CDR3 spans 13 amino acids. Germline V gives CDR1 SGHTA, CDR2 FQGTGA. CDR3: CASSLAGNTEAFL. CDR3 nucleotides: TGTGCCAGCAGCTTAGCGGGAAACACTGAAGCTTTCTTG.

This clonotype is classed as medium-sized. V usage is TRBV19 and J usage is TRBJ2-7, with no clear D. V dropped 6 bases and J dropped 2 bases, with 17 bases sitting between them. CDR1 is LNHDA and CDR2 is SQIVND in the germline V gene (reference sequence). This CDR3 is 15 amino acids long. DNA for the CDR3: TGTGCCAGTAGCACCCGAGCAGGTGGAGCCTACGAGCAGTACTTC. It codes for CASSTRAGGAYEQYF.

A single count supports this clonotype. The V and J genes are TRBV19 and TRBJ1-1, with D possibly matching TRBD1 (6 bases). With 6 bases removed from V and 6 bases from J, the gap between germline ends came to 20 bases. Germline V gives CDR1 LNHDA, CDR2 SQIVND (reference sequence). The CDR3 covers 15 residues. The CDR3, as DNA: TGTGCCAGTAGCAGCAGGAGCAGGGGCAGCGCTGAAGCTTTCTTT. This sequence encodes CASSSRSRGSAEAFF.

This clonotype was picked up a small number of times. This chain uses TRBV25-1 with TRBJ2-6; D possibly corresponds to TRBD1 (5 bases). This CDR3 region has 17 residues. V was clipped by 2 bases and J by 0 bases, with 11 bases between them. In germline, CDR1 is MGHDK, CDR2 SYGVNS. The CDR3, as DNA: TGTGCCAGCAGTGAACGGGCCAGGGTCTCTGGGGCCAACGTCCTGACTTTC. Translated, it gives CASSERARVSGANVLTF.

The genes are TRBV9 and TRBJ2-3, with unresolved D. Trimming took 2 bases from V and 1 from J, leaving 2 bases between them. CDR3 length equals 12 residues. Germline V gene sequence: CDR1 SGDLS, CDR2 YYNGEE. The CDR3 region has the DNA TGTGCCAGCAGCGTTGGCACAGATACGCAGTATTTT. Its translation is CASSVGTDTQYF.

Regarding this clonotype: A read error may account for a junction end that differs from germline. The chain carries TRBV24-1 and TRBJ1-2; the D is unclear. This CDR3 spans 13 amino acids. Per germline, CDR1 KGHDR and CDR2 SFDVKD. The CDR3: CATSSGAFSGYAF. The CDR3 DNA follows: TGTGCCACCAGTTCAGGTGCCTTCTCTGGCTACGCCTTC.

Ten or more counts support this clonotype. The chain combines TRBV7-9 with TRBJ1-1, with D possibly matching TRBD1 (6 bases). Germline V gene lookup returns CDR1 SEHNR and CDR2 FQNEAQ (reference sequence). With 0 bases removed from V and 10 bases from J, the gap between germline ends came to 18 bases. The CDR3 length is 15 residues. The CDR3 DNA follows: TGTGCCAGCAGCTTAGCCGGACAGACAGCTATCGGAGCTTTCTTT. It codes for CASSLAGQTAIGAFF.

This clonotype was observed at least ten times. The chain employs TRBV6-1 and TRBJ2-7, with a weak D call TRBD2 (6 bases). The germline V gene has CDR1 MNHNS and CDR2 SASEGT. V gave up 6 bases and J gave up 4 bases, with 16 bases separating them. The CDR3 loop spans 14 amino acids. The CDR3 DNA reads as TGTGCCAGCAGGGCCTGGGGAAGCGGGTACGAGCAGTACTTC. It codes for CASRAWGSGYEQYF.

V and J are TRBV9 and TRBJ1-3; D gene ambiguous. The V end lost 4 bases, the J end lost 2 bases, and 19 bases lay between the germline ends. This CDR3 spans 17 amino acids. Germline CDR1 reads SGDLS; CDR2 reads YYNGEE. The CDR3 nucleotides read TGTGCCAGCAGCCTGTATTCAGAATCGGACGCTGGAAACACCATATATTTT. This gives the protein CASSLYSESDAGNTIYF. Variable domain in full (rest from reference TRBV9 and TRBJ1-3): DSGVTQTPKHLITATGQRVTLRCSPRSGDLSVYWYQQSLDQGLQFLIQYYNGEERAKGNILERFSAQQFPDLHSELNLSSLELGDSALYFCASSLYSESDAGNTIYFGEGSWLTVV.

In its sample, this clonotype was seen many times. The rearrangement uses TRBV9 and TRBJ2-3; 9 bases are shared with TRBD2. The V segment lost 3 bases and the J segment 5 bases; nucleotides outside the gene matches: 10. Germline CDR1 SGDLS, CDR2 YYNGEE. The CDR3 consists of 16 residues. The CDR3 DNA sequence: TGTGCCAGCAGCGGTCTAGCGGGACCGGGGGAAGATACGCAGTATTTT. It specifies CASSGLAGPGEDTQYF. Looking up the rest from reference TRBV9 and TRBJ2-3 gives the full variable domain: DSGVTQTPKHLITATGQRVTLRCSPRSGDLSVYWYQQSLDQGLQFLIQYYNGEERAKGNILERFSAQQFPDLHSELNLSSLELGDSALYFCASSGLAGPGEDTQYFGPGTRLTVL.